The clone carrying this TCR beta chain was seen ten or more times. Its matching antigen is unknown. These data belong to a study of T-cell memory formation after mild COVID-19. General study results and limits: Contracting CD4+ clones lay largely in CM and EM, with CD8+ ones residing in EMRA. Pre-infection memory showed some responding clones, and this suggested that cross-reactive memory joined. Whether day 37 second-wave clones are SARS-CoV-2-specific was not confirmed.

This CDR3 has 17 amino acids. V gave up 4 bases and J gave up 3 bases, with 18 bases separating them. Germline-derived CDR1 and CDR2 are KGHDR and SFDVKD. It was 5'RACE with constant-segment primers that produced the TCR alpha and TCR beta cDNA libraries, which carried sample barcodes and UMIs. TCRdb reprocessed the 5' RACE reads with MiXCR, giving one entry per CDR3 protein. Of about 110,000 distinct CDR3 sequences in the sample, 9.5% to 15% were seen once. This sequence joins TRBV24-1 and TRBJ1-5; weak D call: TRBD1 (6 bases). Sequencing used PBMCs or a T cell subset sorted from them (not recorded which). The TCR comes from an adult woman who had mild COVID-19 (a few samples of this study predate the infection). Cell type and time point are not known. CDR3 residues: CATSDSSGVNINQPQHF. CDR3 in DNA: TGTGCCACCAGTGACTCCTCAGGGGTCAATATCAATCAGCCCCAGCATTTT.